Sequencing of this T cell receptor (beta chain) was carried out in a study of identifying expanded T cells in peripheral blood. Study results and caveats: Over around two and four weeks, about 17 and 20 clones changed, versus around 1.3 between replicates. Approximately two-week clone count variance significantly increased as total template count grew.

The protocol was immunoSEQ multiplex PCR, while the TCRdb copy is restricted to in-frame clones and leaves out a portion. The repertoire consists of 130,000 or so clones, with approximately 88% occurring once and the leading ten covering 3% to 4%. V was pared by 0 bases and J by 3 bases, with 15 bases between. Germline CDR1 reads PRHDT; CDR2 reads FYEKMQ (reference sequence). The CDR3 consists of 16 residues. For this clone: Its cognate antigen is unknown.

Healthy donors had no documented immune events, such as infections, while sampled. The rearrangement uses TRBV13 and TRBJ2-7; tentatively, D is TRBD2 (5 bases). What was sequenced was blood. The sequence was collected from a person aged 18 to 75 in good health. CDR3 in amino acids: CASSLGDIGSVYEQYF. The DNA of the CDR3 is TGTGCCAGCAGCTTAGGAGATATAGGGAGCGTCTACGAGCAGTACTTC. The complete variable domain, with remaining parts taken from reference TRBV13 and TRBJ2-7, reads AAGVIQSPRHLIKEKRETATLKCYPIPRHDTVYWYQQGPGQDPQFLISFYEKMQSDKGSIPDRFSAQQFSDYHSELNMSSLELGDSALYFCASSLGDIGSVYEQYFGPGTRLTVT.